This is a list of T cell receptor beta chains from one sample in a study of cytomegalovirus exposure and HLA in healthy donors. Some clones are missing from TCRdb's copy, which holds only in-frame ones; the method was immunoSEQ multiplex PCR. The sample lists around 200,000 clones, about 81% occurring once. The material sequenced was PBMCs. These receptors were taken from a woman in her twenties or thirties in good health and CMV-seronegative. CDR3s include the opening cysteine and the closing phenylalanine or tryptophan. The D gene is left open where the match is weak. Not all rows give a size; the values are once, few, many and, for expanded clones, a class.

cdr3_aa: CASTHTGAGEKLFF
cdr3_nt: TGTGCCAGCACACATACAGGGGCGGGTGAAAAACTGTTTTTT
d_call: TRBD1
clone_size: .
cdr3_length: 14
v_call: TRBV14
j_call: TRBJ1-4

cdr3_aa: CASSALTSGSHEQFF
cdr3_nt: TGTGCCAGCAGCGCCTTGACTAGCGGGAGCCATGAGCAGTTCTTC
d_call: TRBD2
clone_size: .
cdr3_length: 15
v_call: TRBV5-6
j_call: TRBJ2-1

cdr3_aa: CASRDRGLYGTDTQYF
cdr3_nt: TGTGCCAGCAGAGACAGGGGGTTATACGGCACAGATACGCAGTATTTT
d_call: TRBD1
clone_size: few
cdr3_length: 16
v_call: TRBV27
j_call: TRBJ2-3

cdr3_aa: CASRSSGGADTGELFF
cdr3_nt: TGTGCCAGCAGGTCCAGCGGGGGGGCCGATACCGGGGAGCTGTTTTTT
d_call: TRBD2
clone_size: .
cdr3_length: 16
v_call: TRBV28
j_call: TRBJ2-2

cdr3_aa: CAWSAHRDSGNQPQHF
cdr3_nt: TGTGCCTGGAGTGCCCATCGGGACAGCGGGAATCAGCCCCAGCATTTT
d_call: TRBD1
clone_size: .
cdr3_length: 16
v_call: TRBV30
j_call: TRBJ1-5

cdr3_aa: CAISAGVATNEKLFF
cdr3_nt: TGTGCCATCAGTGCCGGGGTTGCAACTAATGAAAAACTGTTTTTT
d_call: .
clone_size: .
cdr3_length: 15
v_call: TRBV10-3
j_call: TRBJ1-4

cdr3_aa: CASSVRQGGGELFF
cdr3_nt: TGTGCCAGCAGTGTCAGGCAGGGTGGCGGGGAGCTGTTTTTT
d_call: .
clone_size: .
cdr3_length: 14
v_call: TRBV25-1
j_call: TRBJ2-2

cdr3_aa: CASSLDSDYGYTF
cdr3_nt: TGTGCCAGCAGCCTGGACAGCGACTATGGCTACACCTTC
d_call: .
clone_size: .
cdr3_length: 13
v_call: TRBV6-1
j_call: TRBJ1-2

cdr3_aa: CASSLETGRTDTQYF
cdr3_nt: TGTGCCAGCAGCTTAGAAACAGGGCGGACAGATACGCAGTATTTT
d_call: .
clone_size: .
cdr3_length: 15
v_call: TRBV7-8
j_call: TRBJ2-3

cdr3_aa: CASSSPSEAYNEQFF
cdr3_nt: TGTGCCAGCAGCTCTCCTAGCGAGGCCTACAATGAGCAGTTCTTC
d_call: .
clone_size: .
cdr3_length: 15
v_call: TRBV13
j_call: TRBJ2-1

cdr3_aa: CASSPGQSSYEQYF
cdr3_nt: TGTGCCAGCAGCCCGGGACAGAGCTCCTACGAGCAGTACTTC
d_call: TRBD1
clone_size: .
cdr3_length: 14
v_call: TRBV5-4
j_call: TRBJ2-7

cdr3_aa: CASSLSVSYEQYF
cdr3_nt: TGTGCCAGCAGTTTATCTGTATCCTACGAGCAGTACTTC
d_call: .
clone_size: .
cdr3_length: 13
v_call: TRBV27
j_call: TRBJ2-7

cdr3_aa: CASSSEESSYNEQFF
cdr3_nt: TGCGCCAGCAGTTCTGAGGAGAGCTCCTACAATGAGCAGTTCTTC
d_call: .
clone_size: .
cdr3_length: 15
v_call: TRBV5-1
j_call: TRBJ2-1

cdr3_aa: CASSQVLAYEQYF
cdr3_nt: TGTGCCAGCAGCCAAGTCCTAGCCTACGAGCAGTACTTC
d_call: .
clone_size: .
cdr3_length: 13
v_call: TRBV14
j_call: TRBJ2-7

cdr3_aa: CAISDSGRETQYF
cdr3_nt: TGTGCCATCAGTGATAGCGGGAGAGAGACCCAGTACTTC
d_call: TRBD2
clone_size: few
cdr3_length: 13
v_call: TRBV10-3
j_call: TRBJ2-5

cdr3_aa: CSARDRGGFTDTQYF
cdr3_nt: TGCAGCGCCCGTGACAGGGGAGGGTTTACAGATACGCAGTATTTT
d_call: .
clone_size: .
cdr3_length: 15
v_call: TRBV29-1
j_call: TRBJ2-3

cdr3_aa: CASSESRGVGTDTQYF
cdr3_nt: TGCGCCAGCAGTGAGTCACGGGGGGTAGGGACAGATACGCAGTATTTT
d_call: TRBD2
clone_size: .
cdr3_length: 16
v_call: TRBV10-1
j_call: TRBJ2-3

cdr3_aa: CASSHLQASPIQSRSYEQYF
cdr3_nt: TGCGCCAGCAGCCATCTACAGGCGTCCCCAATCCAGTCCCGATCCTACGAGCAGTACTTC
d_call: .
clone_size: .
cdr3_length: 20
v_call: TRBV4-1
j_call: TRBJ2-7

cdr3_aa: CAQREGAGANVLTF
cdr3_nt: TGTGCCCAACGCGAGGGAGCTGGGGCCAACGTCCTGACTTTC
d_call: .
clone_size: .
cdr3_length: 14
v_call: TRBV5-4
j_call: TRBJ2-6

cdr3_aa: CSVDAPTGGRSYNEQFF
cdr3_nt: TGCAGCGTTGATGCACCCACAGGGGGTCGCTCCTACAATGAGCAGTTCTTC
d_call: TRBD1
clone_size: once
cdr3_length: 17
v_call: TRBV29-1
j_call: TRBJ2-1

cdr3_aa: CASSSGVAEAFF
cdr3_nt: TGTGCCAGCAGTTCAGGTGTAGCTGAAGCTTTCTTT
d_call: .
clone_size: few
cdr3_length: 12
v_call: TRBV28
j_call: TRBJ1-1

cdr3_aa: CASIPGTGFRTEAFF
cdr3_nt: TGTGCCAGCATCCCCGGGACAGGGTTTAGAACTGAAGCTTTCTTT
d_call: TRBD1
clone_size: once
cdr3_length: 15
v_call: TRBV6-6
j_call: TRBJ1-1

cdr3_aa: CASSGTENQPQHF
cdr3_nt: TGTGCCAGCAGTGGGACAGAAAATCAGCCCCAGCATTTT
d_call: .
clone_size: few
cdr3_length: 13
v_call: TRBV2
j_call: TRBJ1-5

cdr3_aa: CASSNYSGLAKNIQYF
cdr3_nt: TGTGCCAGTAGTAACTACTCCGGCCTAGCCAAAAACATTCAGTACTTC
d_call: .
clone_size: .
cdr3_length: 16
v_call: TRBV19
j_call: TRBJ2-4

cdr3_aa: CAWTTGSYGYTF
cdr3_nt: TGTGCCTGGACAACAGGCTCCTATGGCTACACCTTC
d_call: .
clone_size: .
cdr3_length: 12
v_call: TRBV30
j_call: TRBJ1-2

cdr3_aa: CASSLEGGGTEAFF
cdr3_nt: TGTGCCAGCAGCTTAGAGGGAGGAGGGACTGAAGCTTTCTTT
d_call: .
clone_size: .
cdr3_length: 14
v_call: TRBV11-2
j_call: TRBJ1-1

cdr3_aa: CASSFKGNGYGYTF
cdr3_nt: TGTGCCAGCAGTTTTAAGGGGAATGGCTATGGCTACACCTTC
d_call: .
clone_size: .
cdr3_length: 14
v_call: TRBV28
j_call: TRBJ1-2

cdr3_aa: CASSFGSGGLAYEQYF
cdr3_nt: TGTGCCAGCAGCTTTGGGAGCGGGGGTCTCGCCTACGAGCAGTACTTC
d_call: TRBD2
clone_size: .
cdr3_length: 16
v_call: TRBV7-2
j_call: TRBJ2-7

cdr3_aa: CSAAQSAEAFF
cdr3_nt: TGCAGTGCTGCCCAGTCTGCTGAAGCTTTCTTT
d_call: .
clone_size: .
cdr3_length: 11
v_call: TRBV20-1
j_call: TRBJ1-1

cdr3_aa: CASSSLQPQHF
cdr3_nt: TGTGCCAGCAGCAGTCTTCAGCCCCAGCATTTT
d_call: .
clone_size: .
cdr3_length: 11
v_call: TRBV6-1
j_call: TRBJ1-5

cdr3_aa: CASSGQGGNQPQHF
cdr3_nt: TGTGCCAGCAGTGGACAGGGGGGTAATCAGCCCCAGCATTTT
d_call: TRBD1
clone_size: .
cdr3_length: 14
v_call: TRBV6-6
j_call: TRBJ1-5

cdr3_aa: CASSLGASANTGELFF
cdr3_nt: TGCGCCAGCAGCTTGGGGGCTAGCGCTAACACCGGGGAGCTGTTTTTT
d_call: .
clone_size: .
cdr3_length: 16
v_call: TRBV5-1
j_call: TRBJ2-2

cdr3_aa: CASSKFGARNTIYF
cdr3_nt: TGTGCCAGTAGTAAATTTGGGGCCCGAAACACCATATATTTT
d_call: .
clone_size: few
cdr3_length: 14
v_call: TRBV19
j_call: TRBJ1-3

cdr3_aa: CASRVRGRTEAFF
cdr3_nt: TGTGCCAGCAGGGTCAGGGGTCGCACTGAAGCTTTCTTT
d_call: .
clone_size: once
cdr3_length: 13
v_call: TRBV6-5
j_call: TRBJ1-1

cdr3_aa: CASSQLRDGGTPYEQYF
cdr3_nt: TGCGCCAGCAGCCAGTTAAGGGACGGCGGGACGCCCTACGAGCAGTACTTC
d_call: .
clone_size: .
cdr3_length: 17
v_call: TRBV4-1
j_call: TRBJ2-7

cdr3_aa: CASSLVSPGGEAFF
cdr3_nt: TGTGCCAGCAGCTTAGTCTCCCCAGGGGGTGAAGCTTTCTTT
d_call: TRBD1
clone_size: .
cdr3_length: 14
v_call: TRBV7-9
j_call: TRBJ1-1

cdr3_aa: CASSDPGGTGELFF
cdr3_nt: TGTGCCAGCAGTGATCCAGGGGGCACCGGGGAGCTGTTTTTT
d_call: TRBD1
clone_size: .
cdr3_length: 14
v_call: TRBV2
j_call: TRBJ2-2

cdr3_aa: CASSFWALSNQPQHF
cdr3_nt: TGTGCCAGCAGCTTCTGGGCCCTTAGCAATCAGCCCCAGCATTTT
d_call: .
clone_size: .
cdr3_length: 15
v_call: TRBV7-2
j_call: TRBJ1-5

cdr3_aa: CASSHVSGNTIYF
cdr3_nt: TGTGCCAGCAGCCACGTCTCTGGAAACACCATATATTTT
d_call: .
clone_size: .
cdr3_length: 13
v_call: TRBV14
j_call: TRBJ1-3

cdr3_aa: CASTHDRGNYGYTF
cdr3_nt: TGTGCCAGCACTCATGACAGGGGAAACTATGGCTACACCTTC
d_call: TRBD1
clone_size: .
cdr3_length: 14
v_call: TRBV6-5
j_call: TRBJ1-2

cdr3_aa: CASSRAGTGYGYTF
cdr3_nt: TGTGCCAGTAGTAGGGCTGGGACAGGGTATGGCTACACCTTC
d_call: TRBD1
clone_size: many
cdr3_length: 14
v_call: TRBV19
j_call: TRBJ1-2

cdr3_aa: CAARGRSEAFF
cdr3_nt: TGTGCCGCCAGAGGGCGGTCTGAAGCTTTCTTT
d_call: .
clone_size: .
cdr3_length: 11
v_call: TRBV6-5
j_call: TRBJ1-1

cdr3_aa: CAISEGAYEQYF
cdr3_nt: TGTGCCATCAGTGAAGGGGCCTACGAGCAGTACTTC
d_call: .
clone_size: .
cdr3_length: 12
v_call: TRBV10-3
j_call: TRBJ2-7

cdr3_aa: CASSLGGGSYNEQFF
cdr3_nt: TGTGCCAGCAGCTTAGGTGGAGGGTCCTACAATGAGCAGTTCTTC
d_call: .
clone_size: .
cdr3_length: 15
v_call: TRBV7-6
j_call: TRBJ2-1

cdr3_aa: CASSYSGTSSYEQYF
cdr3_nt: TGTGCCAGCAGTTACTCAGGGACTAGCTCCTACGAGCAGTACTTC
d_call: TRBD2
clone_size: .
cdr3_length: 15
v_call: TRBV6-5
j_call: TRBJ2-7

cdr3_aa: CASSFGQGNPYGYTF
cdr3_nt: TGCGCCAGCAGCTTCGGACAGGGCAACCCCTATGGCTACACCTTC
d_call: TRBD1
clone_size: .
cdr3_length: 15
v_call: TRBV5-1
j_call: TRBJ1-2

cdr3_aa: CASSPGMNTIYF
cdr3_nt: TGCGCCAGCAGTCCAGGGATGAACACCATATATTTT
d_call: .
clone_size: .
cdr3_length: 12
v_call: TRBV10-2
j_call: TRBJ1-3